This section outlines one TCR beta chain sequence together with its context. No antigen is known for it. The V gene's germline CDR1 is LGHNA and CDR2 YSLEER. The CDR3 length is 16 residues. These data are taken from a study of CXCR3-negative and CXCR3-positive naive CD8 T cells. Study observations and caveats: Hydrophobicity was higher for TRB CDR3s found in CXCR3-positive naive cells than in CXCR3-negative naive cells.

Carrying UMI labels, the TRB cDNA libraries were prepared through 5' RACE. TCRdb derives one entry per CDR3 protein from the 5' RACE reads, leaving out DNA. The sample table sets out over 55,000 distinct CDR3 sequences. Triplicate approximately 300,000-cell sorts were made of each CD8+ T cell subset. This chain links TRBV4-3 with TRBJ2-7; the D call of TRBD1 rests on TCRdb alone, since no DNA is present to check it. The receptor was isolated from a human donor in good health. Some clones in this sample may be carry-over from other donors' samples. The sequencing sample was made of naive CXCR3+ CD8+ T cells from blood. The subset is: CD45RO-CCR7+CD27+CD95- naive CD8+ T cells expressing CXCR3 (TNR3+). CDR3 sequence reads: CASSQDEGTGSYEQYF.